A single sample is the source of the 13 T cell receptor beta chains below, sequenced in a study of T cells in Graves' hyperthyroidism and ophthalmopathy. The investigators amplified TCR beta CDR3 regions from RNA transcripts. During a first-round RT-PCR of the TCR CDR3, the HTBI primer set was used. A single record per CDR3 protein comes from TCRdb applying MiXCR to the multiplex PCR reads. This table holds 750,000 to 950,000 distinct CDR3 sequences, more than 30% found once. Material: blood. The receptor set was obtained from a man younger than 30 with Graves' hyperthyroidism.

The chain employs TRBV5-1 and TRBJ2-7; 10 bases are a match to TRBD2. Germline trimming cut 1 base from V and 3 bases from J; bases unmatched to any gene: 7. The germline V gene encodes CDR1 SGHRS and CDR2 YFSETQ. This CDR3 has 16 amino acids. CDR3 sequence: CASSLFPGLADYEQYF. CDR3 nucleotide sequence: TGCGCCAGCAGCTTGTTTCCCGGACTAGCGGACTACGAGCAGTACTTC.

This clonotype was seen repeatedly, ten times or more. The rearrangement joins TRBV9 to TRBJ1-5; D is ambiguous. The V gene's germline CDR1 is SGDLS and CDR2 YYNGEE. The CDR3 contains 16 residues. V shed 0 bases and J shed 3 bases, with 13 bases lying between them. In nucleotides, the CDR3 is TGTGCCAGCAGCGTAGTCGTCAGGCCACTCAATCAGCCCCAGCATTTT. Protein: CASSVVVRPLNQPQHF. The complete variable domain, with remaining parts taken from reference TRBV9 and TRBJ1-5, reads DSGVTQTPKHLITATGQRVTLRCSPRSGDLSVYWYQQSLDQGLQFLIQYYNGEERAKGNILERFSAQQFPDLHSELNLSSLELGDSALYFCASSVVVRPLNQPQHFGDGTRLSIL.

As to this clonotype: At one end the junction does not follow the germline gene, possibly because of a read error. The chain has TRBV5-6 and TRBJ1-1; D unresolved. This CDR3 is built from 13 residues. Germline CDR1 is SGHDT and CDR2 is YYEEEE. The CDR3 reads CVSSQDLVAEAFF. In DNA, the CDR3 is TGTGTCAGCAGCCAGGACCTAGTGGCTGAAGCTTTCTTT.

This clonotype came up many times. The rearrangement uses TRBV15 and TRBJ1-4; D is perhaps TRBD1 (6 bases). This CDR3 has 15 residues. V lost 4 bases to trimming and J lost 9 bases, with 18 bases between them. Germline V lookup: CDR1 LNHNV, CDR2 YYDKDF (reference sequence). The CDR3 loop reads CATSITRDNAKKLFF. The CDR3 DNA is TGTGCCACCAGCATAACCCGGGACAACGCGAAAAAACTGTTTTTT.

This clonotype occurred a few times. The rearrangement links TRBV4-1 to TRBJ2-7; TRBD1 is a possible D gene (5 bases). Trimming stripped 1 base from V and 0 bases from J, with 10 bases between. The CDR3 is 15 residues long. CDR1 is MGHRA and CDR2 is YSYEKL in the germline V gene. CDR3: CASSQAGSSSYEQYF. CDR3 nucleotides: TGCGCCAGCAGCCAAGCAGGGTCGAGCTCCTACGAGCAGTACTTC.

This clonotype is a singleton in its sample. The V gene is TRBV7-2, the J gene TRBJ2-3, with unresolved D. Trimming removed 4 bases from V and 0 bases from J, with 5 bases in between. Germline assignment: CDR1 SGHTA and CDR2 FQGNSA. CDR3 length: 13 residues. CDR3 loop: CASSYHSTDTQYF. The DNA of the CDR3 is TGTGCCAGCAGCTACCATAGCACAGATACGCAGTATTTT.

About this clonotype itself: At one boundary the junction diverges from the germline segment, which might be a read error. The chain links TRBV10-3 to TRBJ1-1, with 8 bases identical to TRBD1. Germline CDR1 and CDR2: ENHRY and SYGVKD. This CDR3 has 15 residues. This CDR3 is CASSYTGGGNTEAFF. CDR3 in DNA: TGTGCCAGCAGTTACACAGGGGGTGGAAACACTGAAGCTTTCTTT.

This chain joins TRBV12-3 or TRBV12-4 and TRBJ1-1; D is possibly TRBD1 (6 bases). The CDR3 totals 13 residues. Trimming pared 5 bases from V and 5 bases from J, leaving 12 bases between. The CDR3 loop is CASSLGDKTEAFF. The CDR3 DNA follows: TGTGCCAGCAGTCTGGGGGACAAGACTGAAGCTTTCTTT.

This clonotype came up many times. The CDR3 is CAISGERGNTEAFF. The DNA for the CDR3 is TGTGCCATCAGCGGGGAGAGGGGGAACACTGAAGCTTTCTTT. The V gene is TRBV10-3, the J gene TRBJ1-1; possible D gene TRBD1, 5 bases. The V gene's germline CDR1 is ENHRY and CDR2 SYGVKD. The CDR3 extends over 14 amino acids. Deletions cut 6 bases from V and 1 base from J, with 12 bases between.

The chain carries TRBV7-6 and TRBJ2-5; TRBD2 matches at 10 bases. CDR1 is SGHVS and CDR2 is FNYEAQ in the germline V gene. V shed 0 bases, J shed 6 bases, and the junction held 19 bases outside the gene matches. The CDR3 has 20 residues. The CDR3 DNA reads TGTGCCAGCAGCTTAGCGCTGACTAGCGGGCTCGATGGGGTCCATCAGACCCAGTACTTC. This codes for CASSLALTSGLDGVHQTQYF.

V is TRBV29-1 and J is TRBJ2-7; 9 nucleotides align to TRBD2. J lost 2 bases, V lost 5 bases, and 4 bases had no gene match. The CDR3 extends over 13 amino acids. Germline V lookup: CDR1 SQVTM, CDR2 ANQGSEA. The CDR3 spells CSVSGGRPYEQYF. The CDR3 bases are TGCAGCGTTAGCGGGGGGCGCCCCTACGAGCAGTACTTC.

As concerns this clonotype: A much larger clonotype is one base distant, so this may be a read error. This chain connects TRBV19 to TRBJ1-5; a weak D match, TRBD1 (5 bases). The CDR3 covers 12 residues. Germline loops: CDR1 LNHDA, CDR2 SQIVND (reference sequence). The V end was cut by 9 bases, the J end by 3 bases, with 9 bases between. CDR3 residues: CASRDDNQPQHF. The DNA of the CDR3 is TGTGCCAGCCGGGACGACAATCAGCCCCAGCATTTT.

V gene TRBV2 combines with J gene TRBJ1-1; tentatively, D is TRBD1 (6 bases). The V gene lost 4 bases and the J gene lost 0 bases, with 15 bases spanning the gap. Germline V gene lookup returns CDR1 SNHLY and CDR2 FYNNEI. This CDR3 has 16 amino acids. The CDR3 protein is CASSAGALGVNTEAFF. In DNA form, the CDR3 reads TGTGCCAGCAGTGCGGGGGCCCTAGGAGTGAACACTGAAGCTTTCTTT.